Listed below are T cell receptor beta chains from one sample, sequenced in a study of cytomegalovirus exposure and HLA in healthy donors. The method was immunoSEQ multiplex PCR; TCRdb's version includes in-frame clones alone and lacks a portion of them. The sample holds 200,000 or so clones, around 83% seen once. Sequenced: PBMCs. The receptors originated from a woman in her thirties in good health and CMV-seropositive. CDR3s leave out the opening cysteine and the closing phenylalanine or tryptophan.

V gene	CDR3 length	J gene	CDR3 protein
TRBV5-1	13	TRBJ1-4	ASSPSGDRNEKLF
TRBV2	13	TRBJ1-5	ASSYDRAYGQPQH
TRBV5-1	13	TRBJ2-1	ASSSTSGRYNEQF
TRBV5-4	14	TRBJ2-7	ASSPGGKWEAYEQY
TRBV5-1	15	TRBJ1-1	ASRPGQGAMGLSGAF
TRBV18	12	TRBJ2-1	ASSPPFSYNEQF
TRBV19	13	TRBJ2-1	ASSILGQGLNEQF
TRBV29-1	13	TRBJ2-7	SVVGGAVHTYEQY
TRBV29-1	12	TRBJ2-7	SVEGEREGYEQY
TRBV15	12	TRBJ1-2	ATSRDPRNYGYT
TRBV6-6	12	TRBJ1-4	ASSYSSQGSAKS
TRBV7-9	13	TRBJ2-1	ASSSAGTSYNEQF
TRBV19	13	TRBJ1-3	ASSIDQQVGNTIY
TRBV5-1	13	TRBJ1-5	ASSWTGNSNQPQH
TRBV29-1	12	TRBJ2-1	SVDTGGYYNEQF
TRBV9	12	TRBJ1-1	ASSVQERGTEAF
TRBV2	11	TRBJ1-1	ASSSTANTEAF
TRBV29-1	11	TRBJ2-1	SVAGHLHNEQF
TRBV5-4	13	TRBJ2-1	ASSLKQGASDEQF
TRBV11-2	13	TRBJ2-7	ASSLGVRSSYEQY
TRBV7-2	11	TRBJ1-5	ASSSQGSQPQH
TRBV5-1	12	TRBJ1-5	ASSDDYGGQPQH
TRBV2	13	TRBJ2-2	ASQPGQGYTGELF
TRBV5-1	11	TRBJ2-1	ASSLGMSNEQF
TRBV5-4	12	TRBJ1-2	ASSSGTQKFGYT
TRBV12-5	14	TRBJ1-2	ASGSDTGTGGYGYT
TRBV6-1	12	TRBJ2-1	ASGRDTKYNEQF
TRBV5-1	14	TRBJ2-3	ASSLESGRDTDTQY
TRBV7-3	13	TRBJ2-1	ASSPFPSSYNEQF
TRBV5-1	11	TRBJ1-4	ASSLDRNEKLF
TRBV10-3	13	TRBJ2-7	AISEATGIWYEQY
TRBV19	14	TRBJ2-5	ASSTSGRWVEETQY
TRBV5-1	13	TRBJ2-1	ASSVLAGVNNEQF
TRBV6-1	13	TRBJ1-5	ASSETGGSNQPQH
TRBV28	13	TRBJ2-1	ASSYAGGSYNEQF
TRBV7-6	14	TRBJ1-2	ASSPRRSQQNYGYT
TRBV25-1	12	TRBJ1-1	ASSEWQGATEAF
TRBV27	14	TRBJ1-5	ASKLTGVYRDQPQH
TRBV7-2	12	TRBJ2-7	ASSFESVAYEQY
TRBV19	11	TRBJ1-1	ASSRGTVLEAF
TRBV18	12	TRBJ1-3	ASSRDSEGNTIY
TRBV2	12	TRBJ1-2	ASSKTGESYGYT
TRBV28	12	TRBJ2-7	ASSETGFSYEQY
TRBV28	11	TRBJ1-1	ASRSERVTEAF
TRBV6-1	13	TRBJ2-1	ASSLREGSMDEQF
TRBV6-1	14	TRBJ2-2	ASSESYVGAAGELF
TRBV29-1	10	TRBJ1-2	SVEDEGDGYT
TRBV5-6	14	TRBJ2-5	ASTRGGSGSRQTQY
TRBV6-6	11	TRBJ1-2	ASSWDRSLGYT
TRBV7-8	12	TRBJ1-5	ASSIKGADHPQH
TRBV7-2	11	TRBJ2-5	ASSFLREETQY
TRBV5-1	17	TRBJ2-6	ASSWGTSGRASGANVLT
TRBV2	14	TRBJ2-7	ASSGGQGISSYEQY
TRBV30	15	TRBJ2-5	AWSVGMDRGGWETQY
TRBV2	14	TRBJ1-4	ASSEARLTANEKLF